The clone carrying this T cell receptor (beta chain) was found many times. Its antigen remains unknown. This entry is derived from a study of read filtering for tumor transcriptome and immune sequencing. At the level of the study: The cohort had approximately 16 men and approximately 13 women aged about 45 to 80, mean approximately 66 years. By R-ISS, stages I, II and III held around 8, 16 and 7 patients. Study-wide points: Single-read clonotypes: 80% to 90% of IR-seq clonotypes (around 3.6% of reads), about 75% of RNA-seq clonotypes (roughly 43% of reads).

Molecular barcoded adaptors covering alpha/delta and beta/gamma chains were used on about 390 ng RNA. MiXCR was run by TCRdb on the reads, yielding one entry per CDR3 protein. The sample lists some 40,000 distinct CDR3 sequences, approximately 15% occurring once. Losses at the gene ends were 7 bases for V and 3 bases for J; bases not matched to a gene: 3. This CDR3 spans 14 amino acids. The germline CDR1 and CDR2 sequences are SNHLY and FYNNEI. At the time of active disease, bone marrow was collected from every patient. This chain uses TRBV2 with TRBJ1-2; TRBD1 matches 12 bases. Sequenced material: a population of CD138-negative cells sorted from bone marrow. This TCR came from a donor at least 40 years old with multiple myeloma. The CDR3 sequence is CASTGDRGHYGYTF. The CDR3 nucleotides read TGTGCCAGCACCGGGGACAGGGGGCACTATGGCTACACCTTC. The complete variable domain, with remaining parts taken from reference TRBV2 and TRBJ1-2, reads EPEVTQTPSHQVTQMGQEVILRCVPISNHLYFYWYRQILGQKVEFLVSFYNNEISEKSEIFDDQFSVERPDGSNFTLKIRSTKLEDSAMYFCASTGDRGHYGYTFGSGTRLTVV.